The source of this TCR beta chain is a study of technical replicates of blood from a handful of donors (TCRdb year 2017). On this clone: The specificity of this receptor is unknown. Nothing much larger sits one base from this clone, and base qualities are not available.

The receptor library was made with the immunoSEQ multiplex PCR assay. TCRdb carries this immuneACCESS record with in-frame sequences only. Its versions omit some clonotypes, under half of them owing to an unresolved V gene in the studies checked, with the rest unexplained. This sample has around 74,000 clones in its table, and around 86% of those were observed once. The biggest ten clones account for roughly 4.9% of the sample. Its CDR3 holds 17 amino acids, cysteine through phenylalanine. The only DNA kept is the CDR3, 51 bases in frame from the first base. CDR1 SGHVS and CDR2 FNYEAQ were looked up in the germline V gene. The trim is 5 bases for V and 0 bases for J, with a gap of 17 bases between the germline ends.

Recombination joined TRBV7-6 with TRBJ1-5; TRBD1 might be the D gene, on 5 matching bases. The TCR originated in a human donor in good health. Some clones in this sample may be carry-over from other donors' samples. The sample taken for sequencing was PBMCs. The DNA reads TGTGCCAGCAGCCCCTACTCACGGGGGTATAGCAATCAGCCCCAGCATTTT. Its protein product is CASSPYSRGYSNQPQHF.